This entry lists 5 T cell receptor beta chains sequenced from one sample in a study of cytomegalovirus exposure and HLA in healthy donors. The PCR had 60 Vbeta and 13 Jbeta primers. Data came from immunoSEQ multiplex PCR; TCRdb stores just in-frame clones and leaves some out. The table records about 98,000 clones, roughly three quarters of them present only once. Sample: PBMCs. The source is a male donor in good health and CMV-seropositive.

This clone has just one count. The V call is TRBV6-5, the J call TRBJ2-2; possibly TRBD1 for D (6 bases). V was clipped by 4 bases and J by 5 bases, with 17 bases between them. Germline loops: CDR1 MNHEY, CDR2 SVGAGI. CDR3 length: 16 residues. The DNA of the CDR3 is TGTGCCAGCAGTTCCGAACAGGGACGAAGGACCGGGGAGCTGTTTTTT. It yields the protein CASSSEQGRRTGELFF.

This clone was picked up one time. V is TRBV18 and J is TRBJ2-3, with 11 bases lining up with TRBD2. After removal of 1 base from V and 4 bases from J, the junction contained 7 bases not matched to a gene. This CDR3 is built from 17 residues. Per germline, CDR1 KGHSH and CDR2 LQKENI. As DNA, the CDR3 is TGTGCCAGCTCACCACAGACTAGCGGGACAGTCCCAGATACGCAGTATTTT. It is translated as CASSPQTSGTVPDTQYF.

This clone has a single count. For the CDR3, the DNA is TGTGCCAGTAGTATTCGAGAAAAGAGGAGGGAGCAGTACTTC. Amino acid sequence: CASSIREKRREQYF. The chain employs TRBV19 and TRBJ2-7; D perhaps matches TRBD2 (5 bases). V was pared by 3 bases and J by 7 bases, with 16 bases between. Germline values: CDR1 LNHDA, CDR2 SQIVND (reference sequence). CDR3 length: 14 amino acids.

This chain uses TRBV9 with TRBJ2-1; possibly TRBD2 for D (5 bases). The CDR3 sequence is 14 residues long. V was pared by 2 bases and J by 8 bases, with 14 bases between. The germline gives CDR1 SGDLS, CDR2 YYNGEE. The CDR3 loop reads CASSVLLAGDEQFF. In nucleotides, the CDR3 is TGTGCCAGCAGCGTTTTGTTGGCCGGGGATGAGCAGTTCTTC. The full variable domain, in which reference TRBV9 and TRBJ2-1 provide the parts outside the CDR3, is DSGVTQTPKHLITATGQRVTLRCSPRSGDLSVYWYQQSLDQGLQFLIQYYNGEERAKGNILERFSAQQFPDLHSELNLSSLELGDSALYFCASSVLLAGDEQFFGPGTRLTVL.

The chain couples TRBV9 to TRBJ2-3; the D gene is possibly TRBD1 (7 bases). V dropped 0 bases and J dropped 7 bases, with 21 bases sitting between them. Germline lookup yields CDR1 SGDLS and CDR2 YYNGEE. The CDR3 consists of 17 residues. The CDR3 loop reads CASSVAGGTVGPYTQYF. In DNA form, the CDR3 reads TGTGCCAGCAGCGTAGCAGGAGGGACAGTGGGCCCATATACGCAGTATTTT.